This T cell receptor beta chain stems from a study of beta chain features in type 1 diabetes. Study observations and caveats: A moderate, significant TCRB CDR3 shortening appeared in type 1 diabetes across four CD4+ subsets.

Expressed TCRB transcripts were sequenced, since all the RNA that had been isolated was reverse transcribed. Sequencing used immunoSEQ multiplex PCR; TCRdb keeps in-frame clones, though not all of them. Of nearly 700,000 clones in the sample, over 10% were seen once. Regarding this clone: What it binds is not known.

The material sequenced was naive CD4+ T cells from blood. This clonotype was sampled from a man in his late teens or twenties with type 1 diabetes.

Written as DNA, the CDR3 is TGTGCCAGCAGCGAGGGGCGGGGCCCTCCGTATTTT. Translation gives CASSEGRGPPYF. The chain is built from TRBV6-4 and TRBJ2-3, with a weak D call TRBD2 (6 bases). This CDR3 comprises 12 residues. Germline CDR1 and CDR2: MRHNA and SNTAGT. V lost 6 bases to trimming and J lost 14 bases, with 18 bases between them.